The sequence of this T cell receptor (beta chain) was determined in a study of response to subunit inactivated influenza vaccine. In TCRdb, the RT-PCR reads were re-called with MiXCR into one record per CDR3 protein. Counted here are some 500,000 distinct CDR3 sequences, 16% occurring once; the ten biggest clones make up less than 4%. V was clipped by 0 bases and J by 0 bases, with 9 bases between them. Per germline, CDR1 SGDLS and CDR2 YYNGEE. The CDR3 spans 16 residues. Specimen: CD4+ T cells sorted from PBMCs, collected less than 25 months after vaccination. This chain links TRBV9 with TRBJ2-2; possible D gene TRBD1, 5 bases. The clonotype was recovered from a man aged 50 to 69 who received an inactivated influenza vaccine. The CDR3 is CASSVAGYTNTGELFF. The CDR3 DNA reads as TGTGCCAGCAGCGTAGCAGGGTATACGAACACCGGGGAGCTGTTTTTT.